This entry describes one T cell receptor beta chain. Its specific antigen is unknown. No base-level quality is on record; no much larger clone is a single base apart. TCRbeta CDR3 regions were amplified from genomic DNA using the immunoSEQ Assay, a bias-controlled multiplex PCR. The authors' pipeline ran thus. Within the assay, amplification of reference gene primers was used to estimate how many nucleated cells each sample contained. To quantify the absolute abundance of each unique TCRbeta CDR3 rearrangement, sequence reads were collapsed and filtered. Productive Simpson clonality was computed per sample as the square root of Simpson's diversity index over productive rearrangements. TCRdb took this table from immuneACCESS and kept in-frame rearrangements with V and J called. Such tables lack part of the clones; where checked against another copy, unresolved V genes explain under half of the gap, and the rest is unexplained. That table supplies the V and J calls and clone size; D and trimming were determined from the DNA. This sample gives under 350,000 clones in total; approximately 90% of them show up just once. 3.5% to 4% of the sample goes to the ten largest clones.

According to the germline V gene, CDR1 reads MDHEN and CDR2 reads SYDVKM. The V and J ends are trimmed by 10 bases and 0 bases, leaving 8 bases between them. The CDR3 has 12 amino acids, counting the end cysteine and phenylalanine. Only the CDR3 DNA is retained, 36 bases long and in frame from the first base. The data were obtained in a study of blood T cell repertoires in COVID-19 (dated by TCRdb to between 2020 and 2021). With regard to the full study: Samples covering the acute and convalescent phases of COVID-19 were provided by collaborators in the United States, Italy and Spain. The material from the prospective study consisted of cDNA or gDNA derived from T cells, B-cell-depleted T cells, or PBMCs. Deeply sampled blood TCRbeta repertoires from subjects exposed to, actively infected with, or recovered from COVID-19 were included in the dataset. The repertoires were released in a freely available public database meant as a resource for research on the immune response to SARS-CoV-2. The samples were drawn from the first 160 participants of the ongoing ImmuneRACE study and from 950 to 1,500 subjects provided by 6 global collaborators. The sample metadata nearly always contained a de-identified subject ID, COVID-19 status, age in years and sex. Where HLA class I and class II types were available, the types were taken from metadata supplied by the sample provider, not from assay-based typing. The paper's findings and limits, for the study overall: The amount of clinical and demographic metadata varied by source and participant and was provided uncurated.

Whole blood was collected in K2EDTA tubes by collaborating institutions according to the institutions' own protocols. For TCRbeta analysis, collaborators shipped samples in one of three forms: frozen whole blood, isolated PBMCs, or DNA extracted from either of those sample types. Sequencing input: peripheral blood. The TCR originated in a man aged 18 to 29 with active or convalescent COVID-19. The receptor chain draws on TRBV28 and TRBJ2-3; the D segment could be TRBD2, given 5 matching bases. CDR3 region: CATSKSTDTQYF. The sequence in DNA is TGTGCCACTAGCAAGAGCACAGATACGCAGTATTTT.